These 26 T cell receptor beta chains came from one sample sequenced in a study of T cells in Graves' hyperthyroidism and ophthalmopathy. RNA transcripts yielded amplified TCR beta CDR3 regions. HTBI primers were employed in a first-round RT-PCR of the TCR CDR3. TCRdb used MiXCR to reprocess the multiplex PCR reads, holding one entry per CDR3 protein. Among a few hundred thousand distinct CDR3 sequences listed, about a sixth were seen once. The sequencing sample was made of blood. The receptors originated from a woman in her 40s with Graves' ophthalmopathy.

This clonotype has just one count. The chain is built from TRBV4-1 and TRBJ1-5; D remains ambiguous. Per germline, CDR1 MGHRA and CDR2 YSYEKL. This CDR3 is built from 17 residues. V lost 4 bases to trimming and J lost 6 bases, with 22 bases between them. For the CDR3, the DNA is TGCGCCAGCAGCCGCCACTTTGTTGGGGATCGAAGTCAGCCCCAGCATTTT. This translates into CASSRHFVGDRSQPQHF.

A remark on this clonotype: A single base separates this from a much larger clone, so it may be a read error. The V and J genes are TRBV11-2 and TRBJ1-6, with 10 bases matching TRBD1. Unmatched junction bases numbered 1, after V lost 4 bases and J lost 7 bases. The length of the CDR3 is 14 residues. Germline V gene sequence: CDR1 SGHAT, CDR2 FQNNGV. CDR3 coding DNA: TGTGCCAGCAGCTGGGGACAGGGGAATTCACCCCTCCACTTT. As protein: CASSWGQGNSPLHF. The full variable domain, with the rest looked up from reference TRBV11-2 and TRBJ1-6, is EAGVAQSPRYKIIEKRQSVAFWCNPISGHATLYWYQQILGQGPKLLIQFQNNGVVDDSQLPKDRFSAERLKGVDSTLKIQPAKLEDSAVYLCASSWGQGNSPLHFGNGTRLTVT.

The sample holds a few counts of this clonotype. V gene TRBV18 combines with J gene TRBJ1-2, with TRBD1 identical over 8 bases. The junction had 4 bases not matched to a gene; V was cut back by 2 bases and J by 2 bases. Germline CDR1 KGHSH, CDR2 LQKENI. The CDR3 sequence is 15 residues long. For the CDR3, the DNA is TGTGCCAGCTCACCAGGGACAGGCATGAACTATGGCTACACCTTC. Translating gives CASSPGTGMNYGYTF.

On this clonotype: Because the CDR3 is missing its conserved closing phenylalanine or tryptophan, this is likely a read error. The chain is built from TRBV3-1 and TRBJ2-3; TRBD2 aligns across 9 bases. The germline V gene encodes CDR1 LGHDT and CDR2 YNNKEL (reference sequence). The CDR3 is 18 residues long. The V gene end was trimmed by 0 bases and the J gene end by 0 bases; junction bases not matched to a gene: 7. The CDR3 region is CASSQERLADSSTDTQYY. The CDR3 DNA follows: TGTGCCAGCAGCCAAGAACGACTAGCGGATTCTAGCACAGATACGCAGTATTAT.

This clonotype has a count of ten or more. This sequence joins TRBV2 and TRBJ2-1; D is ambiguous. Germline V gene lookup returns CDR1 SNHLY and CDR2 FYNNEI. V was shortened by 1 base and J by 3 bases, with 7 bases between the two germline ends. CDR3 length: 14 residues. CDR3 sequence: CASSEVGYYNEQFF. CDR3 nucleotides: TGTGCCAGCAGTGAAGTGGGGTACTACAATGAGCAGTTCTTC.

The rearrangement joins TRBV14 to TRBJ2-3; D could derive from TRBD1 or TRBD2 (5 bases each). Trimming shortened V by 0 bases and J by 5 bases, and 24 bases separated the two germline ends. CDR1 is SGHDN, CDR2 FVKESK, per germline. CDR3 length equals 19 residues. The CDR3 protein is CASSQDVSGTGSPQDTQYF. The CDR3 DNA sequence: TGTGCCAGCAGCCAAGATGTTTCTGGGACCGGATCTCCACAAGATACGCAGTATTTT. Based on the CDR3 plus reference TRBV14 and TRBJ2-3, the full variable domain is EAGVTQFPSHSVIEKGQTVTLRCDPISGHDNLYWYRRVMGKEIKFLLHFVKESKQDESGMPNNRFLAERTGGTYSTLKVQPAELEDSGVYFCASSQDVSGTGSPQDTQYFGPGTRLTVL.

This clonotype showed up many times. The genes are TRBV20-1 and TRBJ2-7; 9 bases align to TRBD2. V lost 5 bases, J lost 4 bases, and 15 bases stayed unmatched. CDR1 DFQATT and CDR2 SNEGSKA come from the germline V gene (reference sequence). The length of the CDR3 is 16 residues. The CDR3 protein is CSAGGWREGLPYEQYF. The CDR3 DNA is TGCAGTGCTGGGGGGTGGCGGGAGGGCCTTCCGTACGAGCAGTACTTC.

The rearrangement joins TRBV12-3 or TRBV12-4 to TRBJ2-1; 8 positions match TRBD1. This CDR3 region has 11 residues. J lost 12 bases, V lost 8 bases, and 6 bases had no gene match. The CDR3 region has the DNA TGTGCCAGCGGTCGACAGGGGTCGCAGTTCTTC. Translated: CASGRQGSQFF.

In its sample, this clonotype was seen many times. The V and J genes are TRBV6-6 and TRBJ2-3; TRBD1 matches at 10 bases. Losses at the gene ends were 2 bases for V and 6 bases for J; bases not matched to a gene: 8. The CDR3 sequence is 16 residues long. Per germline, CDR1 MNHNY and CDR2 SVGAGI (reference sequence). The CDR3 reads CASSYDGGTGADTQYF. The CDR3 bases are TGTGCCAGCAGTTACGATGGTGGGACAGGGGCGGATACGCAGTATTTT.

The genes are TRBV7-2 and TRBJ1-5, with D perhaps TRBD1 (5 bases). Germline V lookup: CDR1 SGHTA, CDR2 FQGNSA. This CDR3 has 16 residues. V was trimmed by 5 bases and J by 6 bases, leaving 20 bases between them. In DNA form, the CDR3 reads TGTGCCAGCAGCCACCTACCCGGGGAGGGGTTTCAGCCCCAGCATTTT. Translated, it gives CASSHLPGEGFQPQHF. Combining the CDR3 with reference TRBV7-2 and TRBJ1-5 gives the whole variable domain GAGVSQSPSNKVTEKGKDVELRCDPISGHTALYWYRQSLGQGLEFLIYFQGNSAPDKSGLPSDRFSAERTGGSVSTLTIQRTQQEDSAVYLCASSHLPGEGFQPQHFGDGTRLSIL.

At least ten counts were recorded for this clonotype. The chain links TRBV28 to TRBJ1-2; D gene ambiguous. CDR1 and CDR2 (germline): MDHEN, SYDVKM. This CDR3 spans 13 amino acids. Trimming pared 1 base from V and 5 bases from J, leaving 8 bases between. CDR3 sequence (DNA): TGTGCCAGCAGTTTATTAGGGAGTTATGGCTACACCTTC. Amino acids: CASSLLGSYGYTF.

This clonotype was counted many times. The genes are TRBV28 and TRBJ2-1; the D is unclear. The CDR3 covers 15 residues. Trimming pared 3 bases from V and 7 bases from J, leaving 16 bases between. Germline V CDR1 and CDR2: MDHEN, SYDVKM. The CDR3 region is CASSFFLEASNEQFF. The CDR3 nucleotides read TGTGCCAGCAGTTTTTTTCTAGAGGCGAGTAATGAGCAGTTCTTC. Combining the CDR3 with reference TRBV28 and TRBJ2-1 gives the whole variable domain DVKVTQSSRYLVKRTGEKVFLECVQDMDHENMFWYRQDPGLGLRLIYFSYDVKMKEKGDIPEGYSVSREKKERFSLILESASTNQTSMYLCASSFFLEASNEQFFGPGTRLTVL.

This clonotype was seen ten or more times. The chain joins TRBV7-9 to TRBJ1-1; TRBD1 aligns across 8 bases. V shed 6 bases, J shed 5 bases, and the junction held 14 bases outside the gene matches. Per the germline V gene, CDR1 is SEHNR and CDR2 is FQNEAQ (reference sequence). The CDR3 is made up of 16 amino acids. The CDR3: CASSPRGGQGITEAFF. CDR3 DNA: TGTGCCAGCAGTCCGAGGGGCGGACAGGGTATTACTGAAGCTTTCTTT.

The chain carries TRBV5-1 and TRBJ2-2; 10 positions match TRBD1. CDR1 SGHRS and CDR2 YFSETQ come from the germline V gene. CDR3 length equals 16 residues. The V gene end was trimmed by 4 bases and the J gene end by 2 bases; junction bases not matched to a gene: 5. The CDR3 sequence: CASSPGTGVNTGELFF. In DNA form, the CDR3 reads TGCGCCAGCAGCCCCGGGACAGGGGTTAACACCGGGGAGCTGTTTTTT.

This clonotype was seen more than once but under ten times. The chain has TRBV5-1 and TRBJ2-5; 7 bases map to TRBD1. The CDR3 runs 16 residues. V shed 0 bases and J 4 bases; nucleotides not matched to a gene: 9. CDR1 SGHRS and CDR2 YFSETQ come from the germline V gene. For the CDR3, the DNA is TGCGCCAGCAGCTTGGATAACGGACAGGCGGGAGAGACCCAGTACTTC. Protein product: CASSLDNGQAGETQYF.

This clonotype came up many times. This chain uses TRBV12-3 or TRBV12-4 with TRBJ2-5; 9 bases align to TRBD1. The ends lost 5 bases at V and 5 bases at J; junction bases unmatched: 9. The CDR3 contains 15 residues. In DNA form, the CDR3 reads TGTGCCAGCAGTGCAACTACAGGGGGCTGGGAGACCCAGTACTTC. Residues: CASSATTGGWETQYF.

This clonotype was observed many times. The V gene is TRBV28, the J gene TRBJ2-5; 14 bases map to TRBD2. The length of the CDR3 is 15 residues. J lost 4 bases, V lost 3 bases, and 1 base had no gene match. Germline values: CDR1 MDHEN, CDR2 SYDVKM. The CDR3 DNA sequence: TGTGCCAGCAGTTTGACTAGCGGGAGGGTAGAGACCCAGTACTTC. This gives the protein CASSLTSGRVETQYF.

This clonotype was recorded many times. The CDR3 DNA reads as TGTGCCAGCAGGGGTACAGGGGGGTACACTGAAGCTTTCTTT. Translation: CASRGTGGYTEAFF. V gene TRBV12-3 or TRBV12-4 combines with J gene TRBJ1-1; TRBD1 matches at 8 bases. CDR3 length: 14 residues. J gave up 3 bases and V 6 bases, and 6 bases lay outside the gene matches.

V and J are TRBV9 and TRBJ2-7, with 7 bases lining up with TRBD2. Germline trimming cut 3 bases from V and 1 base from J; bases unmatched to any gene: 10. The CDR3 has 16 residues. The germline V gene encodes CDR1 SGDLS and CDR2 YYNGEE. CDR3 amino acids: CASSADLSAGSYEQYF. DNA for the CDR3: TGTGCCAGCAGCGCGGACCTATCAGCGGGGTCCTACGAGCAGTACTTC.

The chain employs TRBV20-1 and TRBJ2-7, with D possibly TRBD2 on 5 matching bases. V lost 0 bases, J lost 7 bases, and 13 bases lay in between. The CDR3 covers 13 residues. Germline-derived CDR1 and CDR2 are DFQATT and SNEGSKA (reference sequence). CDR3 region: CSARDLGSGEQYF. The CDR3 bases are TGCAGTGCTAGAGATTTGGGGTCGGGGGAGCAGTACTTC.

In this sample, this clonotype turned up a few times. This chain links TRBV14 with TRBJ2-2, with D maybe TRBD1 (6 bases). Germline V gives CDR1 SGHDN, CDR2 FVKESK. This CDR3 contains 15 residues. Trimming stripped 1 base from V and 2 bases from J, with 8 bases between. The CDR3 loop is CASSQGTVNTGELFF. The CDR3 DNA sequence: TGTGCCAGCAGCCAAGGGACAGTAAACACCGGGGAGCTGTTTTTT.

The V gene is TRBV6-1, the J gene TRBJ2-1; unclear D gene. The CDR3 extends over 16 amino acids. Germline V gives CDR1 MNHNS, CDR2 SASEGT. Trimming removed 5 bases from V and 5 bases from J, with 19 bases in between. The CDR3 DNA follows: TGTGCCAGCAGTTCAAGGCGGCAGGAATTCCACAATGAGCAGTTCTTC. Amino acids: CASSSRRQEFHNEQFF.

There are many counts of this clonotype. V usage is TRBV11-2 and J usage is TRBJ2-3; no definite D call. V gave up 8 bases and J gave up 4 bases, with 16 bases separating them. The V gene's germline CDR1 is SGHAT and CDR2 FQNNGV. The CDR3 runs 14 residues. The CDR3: CASARSHRADTQYF. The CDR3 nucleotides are TGTGCCAGCGCTAGGAGTCACCGCGCAGATACGCAGTATTTT. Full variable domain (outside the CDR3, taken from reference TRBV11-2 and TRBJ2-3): EAGVAQSPRYKIIEKRQSVAFWCNPISGHATLYWYQQILGQGPKLLIQFQNNGVVDDSQLPKDRFSAERLKGVDSTLKIQPAKLEDSAVYLCASARSHRADTQYFGPGTRLTVL.

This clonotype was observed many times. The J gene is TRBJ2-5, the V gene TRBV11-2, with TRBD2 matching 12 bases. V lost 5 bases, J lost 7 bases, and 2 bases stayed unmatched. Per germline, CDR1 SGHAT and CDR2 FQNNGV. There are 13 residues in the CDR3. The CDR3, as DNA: TGTGCCAGCAGCCCGGGACTAGCGGGGACCCAGTACTTC. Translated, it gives CASSPGLAGTQYF.

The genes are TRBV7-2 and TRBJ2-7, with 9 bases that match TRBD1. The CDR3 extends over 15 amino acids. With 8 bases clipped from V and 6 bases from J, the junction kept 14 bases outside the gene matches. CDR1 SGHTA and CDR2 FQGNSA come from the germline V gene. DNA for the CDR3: TGTGCCAGCTTAAAGTCCGGGACAGGGAGGCCCGAGCAGTACTTC. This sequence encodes CASLKSGTGRPEQYF.

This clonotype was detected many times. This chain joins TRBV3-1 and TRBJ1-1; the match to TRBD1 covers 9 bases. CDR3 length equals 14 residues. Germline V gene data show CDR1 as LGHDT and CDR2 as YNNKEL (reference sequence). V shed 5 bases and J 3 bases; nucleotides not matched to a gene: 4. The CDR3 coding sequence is TGTGCCAGCAGCGTACGGACAGGGGACACTGAAGCTTTCTTT. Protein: CASSVRTGDTEAFF. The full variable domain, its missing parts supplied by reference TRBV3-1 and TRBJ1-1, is DTAVSQTPKYLVTQMGNDKSIKCEQNLGHDTMYWYKQDSKKFLKIMFSYNNKELIINETVPNRFSPKSPDKAHLNLHINSLELGDSAVYFCASSVRTGDTEAFFGQGTRLTVV.